Below, one TCR beta chain is given with its context. This specimen comes from a study of TIL therapy for anti-PD-1-resistant metastatic lung cancer. The sample's time point: pre-treatment sample, taken before nivolumab and TIL therapy. Germline CDR1 is SEHNR and CDR2 is FQNEAQ (reference sequence). V lost 5 bases, J lost 5 bases, and 11 bases stayed unmatched. The CDR3 totals 16 residues. The immunoSEQ assay was v3. Libraries were prepared by immunoSEQ multiplex PCR; TCRdb keeps only in-frame clonotypes and omits some of them. In the table there are tens of thousands of clones, 55% to 75% of which are singletons.

The chain links TRBV7-9 to TRBJ1-4; 7 bases are a match to TRBD1. The starting material was blood, obtained at baseline. The TCR sequence derives from a person aged 25 to 80 with non-small cell lung cancer. CDR3 coding DNA: TGTGCCAGCAGCCAAAGAACCGACAGGGAGAATGAAAAACTGTTTTTT. Translating gives CASSQRTDRENEKLFF.